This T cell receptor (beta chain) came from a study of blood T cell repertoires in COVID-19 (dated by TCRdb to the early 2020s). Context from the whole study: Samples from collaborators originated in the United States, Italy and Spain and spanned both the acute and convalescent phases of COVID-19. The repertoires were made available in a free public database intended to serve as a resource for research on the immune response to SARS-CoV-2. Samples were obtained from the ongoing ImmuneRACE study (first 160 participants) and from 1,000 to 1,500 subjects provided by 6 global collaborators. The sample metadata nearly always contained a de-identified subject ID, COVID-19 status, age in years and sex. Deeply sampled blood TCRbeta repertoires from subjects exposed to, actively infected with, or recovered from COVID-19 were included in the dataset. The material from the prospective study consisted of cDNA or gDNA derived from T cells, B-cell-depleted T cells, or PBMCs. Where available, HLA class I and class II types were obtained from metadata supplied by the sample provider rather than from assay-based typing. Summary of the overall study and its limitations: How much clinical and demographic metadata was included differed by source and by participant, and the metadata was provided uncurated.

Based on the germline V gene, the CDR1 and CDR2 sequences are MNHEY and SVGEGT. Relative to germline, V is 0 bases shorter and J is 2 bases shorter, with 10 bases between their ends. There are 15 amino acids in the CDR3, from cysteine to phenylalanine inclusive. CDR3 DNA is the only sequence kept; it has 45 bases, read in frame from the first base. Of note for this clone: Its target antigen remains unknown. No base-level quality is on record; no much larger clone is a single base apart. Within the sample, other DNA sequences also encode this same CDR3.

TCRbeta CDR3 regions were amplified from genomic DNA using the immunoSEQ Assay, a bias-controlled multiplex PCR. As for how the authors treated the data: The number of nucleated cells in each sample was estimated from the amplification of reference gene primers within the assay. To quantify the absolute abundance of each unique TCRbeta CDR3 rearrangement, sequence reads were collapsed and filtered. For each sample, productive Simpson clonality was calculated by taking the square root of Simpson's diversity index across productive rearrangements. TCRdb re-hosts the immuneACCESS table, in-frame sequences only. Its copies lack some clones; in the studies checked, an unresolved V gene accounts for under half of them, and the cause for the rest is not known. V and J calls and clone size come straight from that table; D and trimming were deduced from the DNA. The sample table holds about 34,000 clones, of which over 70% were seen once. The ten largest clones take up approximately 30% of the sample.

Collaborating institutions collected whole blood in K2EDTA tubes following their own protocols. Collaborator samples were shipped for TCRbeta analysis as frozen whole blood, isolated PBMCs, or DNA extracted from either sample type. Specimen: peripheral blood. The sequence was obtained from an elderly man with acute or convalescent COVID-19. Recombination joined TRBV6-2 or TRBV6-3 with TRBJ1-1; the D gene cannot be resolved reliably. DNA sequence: TGTGCCAGCAGTTACTCGTCCCGAGGAAACACTGAAGCTTTCTTT. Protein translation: CASSYSSRGNTEAFF.